This T cell receptor beta chain derives from a study of T cells after yellow fever vaccination. In this sample, this clonotype turned up a few times. Its antigen is unidentified. Regarding the study as a whole: Contaminants from the bulk population, in the form of abundant clonotypes, could be found in FACS-sorted repertoires. Clonotype sharing between CD4 and CD8 compartments was small. Post-booster repertoires contained most primary-vaccination clones again (96% CD4, around 88% CD8). The secondary response showed a weaker magnitude and a faster peak, day 5 versus 15.

Trimming shortened V by 2 bases and J by 3 bases, and 7 bases separated the two germline ends. The CDR3 sequence is 13 residues long. Germline-derived CDR1 and CDR2 are MNHEY and SVGAGI. TCRdb re-analysed the 5' RACE reads in MiXCR, keeping a single row per CDR3 protein. The data hold nearly 70,000 distinct CDR3 sequences, with approximately 7% observed a single time. The material was CD8+ T cells sorted from PBMCs, obtained roughly 45 days after the first yellow fever vaccination. This TCR derives from a man aged 18 to 29 who received the YFV17D yellow fever vaccine. The V and J genes are TRBV6-5 and TRBJ1-2; a weak D match, TRBD1 (5 bases). The CDR3 is CASSYGGDYGYTF. The CDR3 bases are TGTGCCAGCAGTTACGGGGGGGACTATGGCTACACCTTC.